This entry is about one T cell receptor (beta chain). No antigen is known for it. TCRdb redid the calling of the reads with MiXCR, one entry per CDR3 protein. The sample records under 200,000 distinct CDR3 sequences, less than 25% being singletons. The data are from a study of T cell repertoires in cytomegalovirus infection. About the study: CMV epitopes used comprised recently identified HLA-C-restricted ones and well-studied HLA-B-restricted ones. A matching HLA type, together with CMV infection, was signaled by public TCR beta signatures.

General observations from the study: People with CMV and the relevant HLA were identified by cumulative public TCR beta family frequency. Clonotype analysis showed dominance of the ex vivo response by HLA-C-restricted CMV-specific TCR beta clonotypes.

The germline V and J ends were trimmed by 7 bases and 8 bases, with 12 bases remaining between them. The length of the CDR3 is 12 residues. The sequence was obtained from a human donor in good health (CMV status not recorded). Some clones in this sample may be carry-over from other donors' samples. Sequenced material: CD8+ T cells from cultured PBMCs, taken from culture after CMV antigen stimulation. The rearrangement uses TRBV12-3 or TRBV12-4 and TRBJ2-1; D is perhaps TRBD1 or TRBD2 (6 bases each). This CDR3 reads CASTLGGHEQFF. CDR3 nucleotides: TGTGCCAGCACCTTGGGGGGCCATGAGCAGTTCTTC.